This TCR beta chain was captured by sequencing in a study of identical twins. This clonotype turned up a few times. Antigen: not known. General study findings and limits: Shared out-of-frame alpha sequences (those common to twins) showed excess low generation probability. Beta out-of-frame sequences showed weaker excess sharing between twins.

Template switching added a universal primer site, and cDNA bore unique molecular identifiers. TCRdb passed the 5' RACE reads through MiXCR, listing each CDR3 protein once. This sample has 510,000 or so distinct CDR3 sequences, with approximately 16% found just once. Among all donors, each was a healthy Caucasian. This CDR3 region has 14 residues. Germline lookup yields CDR1 SQVTM and CDR2 ANQGSEA. The ends lost 4 bases at V and 3 bases at J; junction bases unmatched: 3. In addition, the sample was reused for a study of yellow fever vaccine responses in identical twins.

The rearrangement uses TRBV29-1 and TRBJ2-2, with 9 bases that match TRBD2. Sequencing input: CD4+ T cells sorted from blood. This sequence was found in a woman under 30 in good health. The CDR3 DNA is TGCAGCGTTGGCGGGGGGGCCGACACCGGGGAGCTGTTTTTT. Amino acid sequence: CSVGGGADTGELFF.